The next 12 T cell receptor beta chains were all read from a single sample in a study of blood T cell repertoires in COVID-19. Clones were sequenced by immunoSEQ multiplex PCR, and TCRdb holds only the in-frame ones, with some missing. The table has over 25,000 clones, roughly nine tenths seen once. The sample comprised peripheral blood. These receptors were collected from a man between 65 and 85 years old with active COVID-19.

CDR3: CAWKGNEGSQPQHF. DNA of the CDR3: TGTGCCTGGAAAGGGAATGAGGGTTCGCAGCCCCAGCATTTT. This chain connects TRBV30 to TRBJ1-5; D is ambiguous. Trimming removed 4 bases at V and 7 bases at J, with 17 bases between. This CDR3 has 14 amino acids. The germline V gene encodes CDR1 GTSNPN and CDR2 SVGIG (reference sequence).

This clone was counted once. The chain couples TRBV28 to TRBJ1-1, with 7 bases matching TRBD1. The CDR3 loop spans 11 amino acids. The V gene's germline CDR1 is MDHEN and CDR2 SYDVKM. V lost 10 bases to trimming and J lost 11 bases; unmatched junction nucleotides: 10. CDR3 amino acids: CATGDRIWAFF. In DNA, the CDR3 is TGTGCCACCGGGGACAGAATTTGGGCTTTCTTT.

The chain carries TRBV9 and TRBJ2-7; 9 positions match TRBD1. This CDR3 spans 15 amino acids. Trimming took 0 bases from V and 5 from J; bases not matched to a gene: 6. Germline values: CDR1 SGDLS, CDR2 YYNGEE. The CDR3 spells CASSVVGTGSDEQYF. CDR3 nucleotides: TGTGCCAGCAGCGTAGTTGGGACAGGGTCGGACGAGCAGTACTTC.

The chain combines TRBV10-3 with TRBJ2-7; 10 nucleotides align to TRBD2. Per the germline V gene, CDR1 is ENHRY and CDR2 is SYGVKD. Germline trimming cut 6 bases from V and 6 bases from J; bases unmatched to any gene: 8. The CDR3 is made up of 14 amino acids. In DNA, the CDR3 is TGTGCCATCAGCCCAGCGGGAGGGCCGGTCGAGCAGTACTTC. This gives the protein CAISPAGGPVEQYF.

V usage is TRBV6-6 and J usage is TRBJ2-5; 9 positions match TRBD2. The J segment lost 5 bases and the V segment lost 5 bases, leaving 6 bases of the junction unmatched. Looked up from germline, CDR1 is MNHNY and CDR2 is SVGAGI (reference sequence). There are 14 residues in the CDR3. The CDR3 protein is CASSTPSGMETQYF. The CDR3 region has the DNA TGTGCCAGCAGTACTCCTAGCGGGATGGAGACCCAGTACTTC.

The rearrangement joins TRBV30 to TRBJ2-5, with 7 bases identical to TRBD2. The CDR3 is made up of 12 amino acids. The V gene's germline CDR1 is GTSNPN and CDR2 SVGIG (reference sequence). V lost 5 bases, J lost 5 bases, and 5 bases stayed unmatched. The CDR3 is CAWGGRVETQYF. The CDR3 DNA sequence: TGTGCCTGGGGGGGGAGGGTTGAGACCCAGTACTTC.

The rearrangement joins TRBV6-5 to TRBJ1-2; TRBD1 matches 9 bases. The J segment lost 7 bases and the V segment lost 8 bases, leaving 11 bases of the junction unmatched. This CDR3 has 14 residues. In germline, CDR1 is MNHEY, CDR2 SVGAGI. In DNA, the CDR3 is TGTGCCAGCCCGGGACAGGGAGGCTCCTTTGGCTACACCTTC. This codes for CASPGQGGSFGYTF.

This sequence joins TRBV25-1 and TRBJ2-3; D remains unclear. Per germline, CDR1 MGHDK and CDR2 SYGVNS. This CDR3 region has 14 residues. The ends were cut back, 2 bases at V and 2 bases at J, with 8 bases in the middle. The CDR3 nucleotides are TGTGCCAGCAGTGAAGTGTCCCTCACAGATACGCAGTATTTT. It encodes CASSEVSLTDTQYF.

The chain carries TRBV2 and TRBJ2-3; TRBD2 matches at 11 bases. This CDR3 is built from 14 residues. Germline loops: CDR1 SNHLY, CDR2 FYNNEI. The V gene end was trimmed by 4 bases and the J gene end by 3 bases; junction bases not matched to a gene: 0. DNA for the CDR3: TGTGCCAGCAGTGCTAGCGGGAGGACAGATACGCAGTATTTT. Translation: CASSASGRTDTQYF.

The chain links TRBV7-9 to TRBJ1-2; D is undetermined. CDR1 and CDR2 (germline): SEHNR, FQNEAQ (reference sequence). The CDR3 has 12 amino acids. V was shortened by 10 bases and J by 2 bases, with 11 bases between the two germline ends. CDR3 amino acids: CATQVGNYGYTF. The CDR3 region has the DNA TGTGCCACCCAGGTTGGGAACTATGGCTACACCTTC.

The chain combines TRBV6-5 with TRBJ1-1; D may be TRBD1 (6 bases). Trimming shortened V by 6 bases and J by 1 base, and 12 bases separated the two germline ends. CDR3 length: 14 residues. CDR1 and CDR2 (germline): MNHEY, SVGAGI. The chain's CDR3 is CASSALDRNTEAFF. CDR3 nucleotide sequence: TGTGCCAGCAGCGCGTTGGACAGGAACACTGAAGCTTTCTTT.

The chain links TRBV28 to TRBJ1-2, with D perhaps matching TRBD1 (6 bases). CDR1 is MDHEN and CDR2 is SYDVKM in the germline V gene. The CDR3 loop spans 14 amino acids. Trimming cost V 6 bases and J 3 bases, with 14 bases left between them. The CDR3: CASSQGYRDYGYTF. The CDR3 nucleotides read TGTGCCAGCAGCCAGGGGTACCGGGACTATGGCTACACCTTC.